This entry lists 18 T cell receptor beta chains sequenced from one sample in a study of human T cells and chemical hapten exposure. TCRdb re-called the RACE reads with MiXCR, one entry per CDR3 protein. The table lists over 50,000 distinct CDR3 sequences, 8.5% to 10% of them singletons, with about 9.6% in the top ten. Time point given: pre-sensitization, week 0. Documented treatment: therapeutic diphenylcyclopropenone sensitization with weekly scalp DPC. Total RNA was isolated from whole blood that had not been fractionated. The source material was whole blood, sampled in connection with sensitization to the hapten diphenylcyclopropenone (DPC). The receptor source for this set is a woman younger than 45 with alopecia areata. Some clones in this sample may be carry-over from other donors' samples.

This clonotype came up a few times. The chain uses TRBV7-2 and TRBJ2-7, with TRBD1 matching 9 bases. Germline CDR1 is SGHTA and CDR2 is FQGNSA. The CDR3 length is 14 residues. V lost 6 bases, J lost 2 bases, and 5 bases stayed unmatched. CDR3 DNA sequence: TGTGCCAGCAGACCGGACAGGGGCGCCTACGAGCAGTACTTC. Protein: CASRPDRGAYEQYF.

CDR3 coding DNA: TGTGCCAGCAGCTCAACTTGGAGCGAGCAGTACTTC. This gives the protein CASSSTWSEQYF. This sequence joins TRBV28 and TRBJ2-7; no firm D call. V was trimmed by 6 bases and J by 6 bases, leaving 12 bases between them. The CDR3 extends over 12 amino acids. Looked up from germline, CDR1 is MDHEN and CDR2 is SYDVKM.

In its sample, this clonotype was seen many times. The chain uses TRBV19 and TRBJ2-3; D remains unclear. The V gene's germline CDR1 is LNHDA and CDR2 SQIVND (reference sequence). The length of the CDR3 is 12 residues. V gave up 3 bases and J gave up 3 bases, with 4 bases separating them. The CDR3 DNA sequence: TGTGCCAGTAGTATGGATACAGATACGCAGTATTTT. Translation gives CASSMDTDTQYF.

Concerning this clonotype itself: A much larger clone sits a single nucleotide away, making a read error possible. The chain links TRBV20-1 to TRBJ2-3, with D possibly being TRBD1 (5 bases). Germline loops: CDR1 DFQATT, CDR2 SNEGSKA (reference sequence). The CDR3 spans 11 residues. Here the CDR3 DNA reads TGCAGTGCTGGGGCCACACATACGCAGTATTTT. As protein: CSAGATHTQYF.

This clonotype was detected ten times or more. V usage is TRBV5-6 and J usage is TRBJ2-5, with D tentatively TRBD2 (7 bases). Looked up from germline, CDR1 is SGHDT and CDR2 is YYEEEE. This CDR3 is 14 amino acids long. V lost 5 bases, J lost 4 bases, and 15 bases lay in between. The CDR3 spells CASSFAGAGETQYF. CDR3 bases: TGTGCCAGCAGTTTCGCGGGGGCGGGAGAGACCCAGTACTTC.

This chain's CDR3 is CASSYSVAAVSNTGELFF. The CDR3 DNA sequence: TGTGCCAGCAGTTATAGTGTGGCAGCCGTATCGAACACCGGGGAGCTGTTTTTT. The chain links TRBV6-2 or TRBV6-3 to TRBJ2-2; D ambiguous. V lost 3 bases, J lost 0 bases, and 17 bases lay in between. The germline V gene has CDR1 MNHEY and CDR2 SVGEGT. CDR3 length: 18 amino acids.

The CDR3 DNA follows: TGCGCCAGCAGCCCCCTGGGGGCGGAAGCTTTCTTT. Its translation: CASSPLGAEAFF. The genes are TRBV4-1 and TRBJ1-1; maybe TRBD1 (6 bases). Germline loops: CDR1 MGHRA, CDR2 YSYEKL. V lost 4 bases and J 8 bases, leaving 11 bases between the germline ends. CDR3 length: 12 residues.

This clonotype was observed a few times. The CDR3 DNA sequence: TGCGCCAGCCGGGACGTGGGGACAAACGATGAGCAGTTCTTC. It codes for CASRDVGTNDEQFF. The chain recombines TRBV4-1 with TRBJ2-1; possible D gene TRBD1, 6 bases. CDR3 size: 14 residues. V lost 8 bases, J lost 8 bases, and 19 bases lay in between. Germline V gives CDR1 MGHRA, CDR2 YSYEKL.

As regards this clonotype: This could be a read error, since a much larger clone is one nucleotide away. The V call is TRBV6-6, the J call TRBJ1-1, with D hard to call. Germline V CDR1 and CDR2: MNHNY, SVGAGI (reference sequence). V was trimmed by 2 bases and J by 4 bases, leaving 2 bases between them. CDR3 length: 11 residues. CDR3 bases: TGTGCCAGCAGTTACGCCACTGAAGCTTTCTTT. It specifies CASSYATEAFF.

This clonotype was recorded a few times. This sequence joins TRBV7-2 and TRBJ2-3; D not certain. Germline V gene lookup returns CDR1 SGHTA and CDR2 FQGNSA. CDR3 length equals 16 residues. The V gene lost 1 base and the J gene lost 1 base, with 12 bases spanning the gap. In DNA form, the CDR3 reads TGTGCCAGCAGCTTAGGAGCCTCCAGCGGCACAGATACGCAGTATTTT. It yields the protein CASSLGASSGTDTQYF.

The chain recombines TRBV29-1 with TRBJ2-5; D may be TRBD1 or TRBD2 (5 bases each). Germline-derived CDR1 and CDR2 are SQVTM and ANQGSEA. V was cut by 2 bases and J by 6 bases, with 16 bases left in between. The CDR3 runs 14 residues. The CDR3 DNA reads as TGCAGCGTTGAACTTGGGACGGGATGGAAGACCCAGTACTTC. Translating gives CSVELGTGWKTQYF.

This clonotype has a handful of counts. V is TRBV28 and J is TRBJ2-3; maybe TRBD2 (5 bases). Trimming took off 3 bases at V and 6 bases at J, with 7 bases between the two ends. Germline CDR1 reads MDHEN; CDR2 reads SYDVKM. The CDR3 covers 12 residues. The CDR3 DNA is TGTGCCAGCAGTTTGAGGGCTGATACGCAGTATTTT. This sequence encodes CASSLRADTQYF.

This clonotype appeared a few times. This chain links TRBV5-6 with TRBJ1-6; D remains ambiguous. The CDR3 runs to 16 residues. Per germline, CDR1 SGHDT and CDR2 YYEEEE. The V and J ends lost 0 bases and 3 bases respectively, with 10 bases between them. The CDR3 bases are TGTGCCAGCAGCTTGGCCGCAGGTCTCTATAATTCACCCCTCCACTTT. Residues: CASSLAAGLYNSPLHF.

This clonotype was found many times. The chain is built from TRBV28 and TRBJ1-2; D not certain. Germline lookup yields CDR1 MDHEN and CDR2 SYDVKM. The CDR3 totals 16 residues. Trimming took off 1 base at V and 5 bases at J, with 17 bases between the two ends. CDR3 nucleotides: TGTGCCAGCAGTTTATACGGGGAGATACCCTCATATGGCTACACCTTC. Its translation is CASSLYGEIPSYGYTF.

The table lists this clonotype with a few counts. The CDR3 spells CASSETGDLTDTQYF. DNA of the CDR3: TGTGCCAGCAGCGAGACAGGGGACCTCACAGATACGCAGTATTTT. The rearrangement joins TRBV28 to TRBJ2-3; 8 nucleotides agree with TRBD1. Trimming removed 6 bases from V and 2 bases from J; junction bases left unmatched: 7. The CDR3 spans 15 residues. The V gene's germline CDR1 is MDHEN and CDR2 SYDVKM.

The rearrangement uses TRBV6-5 and TRBJ2-7; D is unclear. Germline CDR1 MNHEY, CDR2 SVGAGI. V shed 2 bases and J shed 6 bases, with 8 bases lying between them. The CDR3 contains 12 residues. CDR3 sequence: CASSYQSGEQYF. The CDR3 nucleotides read TGTGCCAGCAGTTACCAATCGGGCGAGCAGTACTTC.

This clonotype was counted only a few times. V is TRBV28 and J is TRBJ2-7, with 7 bases fitting TRBD1. The CDR3 spans 15 residues. Germline assignment: CDR1 MDHEN and CDR2 SYDVKM. The trim removed 2 bases at V and 1 base at J, leaving 5 bases unmatched. CDR3 in amino acids: CASSLIRTGSYEQYF. The DNA for the CDR3 is TGTGCCAGCAGTTTAATCCGGACAGGATCCTACGAGCAGTACTTC. Combining the CDR3 with reference TRBV28 and TRBJ2-7 gives the whole variable domain DVKVTQSSRYLVKRTGEKVFLECVQDMDHENMFWYRQDPGLGLRLIYFSYDVKMKEKGDIPEGYSVSREKKERFSLILESASTNQTSMYLCASSLIRTGSYEQYFGPGTRLTVT.

The rearrangement joins TRBV7-2 to TRBJ1-6; 9 bases are shared with TRBD1. V was pared by 5 bases and J by 11 bases, with 7 bases of the junction left unmatched. This CDR3 region has 14 residues. Germline loops: CDR1 SGHTA, CDR2 FQGNSA. CDR3 nucleotides: TGTGCCAGCAGCCCTGAGGGACAGGGTACACCCCTCCACTTT. Its protein is CASSPEGQGTPLHF.